Listed below are T cell receptor beta chains from one sample, sequenced in a study of human T cells and chemical hapten exposure. Using its own MiXCR run on the RACE reads, TCRdb lists one record per CDR3 protein. The top ten clones hold 2% to 2.5% of a sample with 120,000 or so distinct CDR3 sequences, approximately 11% of them seen once. Specimen: whole blood, collected in connection with sensitization to the hapten diphenylcyclopropenone (DPC). These TCRs come from a woman between 50 and 59 years old with alopecia areata. Some clones in this sample may be carry-over from other donors' samples. Each CDR3 is given with its conserved first and last residue.

CDR3 protein: CASSPKNGHEQYF
V gene: TRBV9

CDR3 protein: CASSISVSYNEQFF
V gene: TRBV6-5

CDR3 protein: CATSRSIGASADTQYF
V gene: TRBV15

CDR3 protein: CASSYPGFEETQYF
V gene: TRBV6-6

CDR3 protein: CASSQVTYTEAFF
V gene: TRBV3-1

CDR3 protein: CASSSLTSGNIQYF
V gene: TRBV6-2/TRBV6-3

CDR3 protein: CSVEQGYTGELFF
V gene: TRBV29-1

CDR3 protein: CASSVSSTDTQYF
V gene: TRBV9

CDR3 protein: CASSPPGLRSGNTIYF
V gene: TRBV18

CDR3 protein: CASGTSGGRVSYEQYF
V gene: TRBV6-2/TRBV6-3

CDR3 protein: CASSQDLITGSTEAFF
V gene: TRBV3-1

CDR3 protein: CASTGTPGTGELFF
V gene: TRBV6-4

CDR3 protein: CASSYSAASNQPQHF
V gene: TRBV6-5

CDR3 protein: CASSIPLSGAGETQYF
V gene: TRBV28

CDR3 protein: CASSEISMSGQPGTGTQYF
V gene: TRBV6-2/TRBV6-3

CDR3 protein: CASSLAGEENIQYF
V gene: TRBV12-3/TRBV12-4